This T cell receptor (beta chain) was captured by sequencing in a study of PD-1 blockade in mismatch repair-deficient tumors. Looking at the study overall: All were previously treated, progressing patients with some twelve mismatch repair-deficient cancer types. Overall study results and limits: Rapid post-treatment expansion, then contraction, generally preceding radiologic response, marked tumor-resident clones.

Concerning this clone: Its antigen remains unidentified.

With V trimmed by 4 bases and J by 3 bases, 9 bases remained unmatched. The CDR3 runs to 16 residues. CDR1 and CDR2 (germline): SGHRS, YFSETQ. PCR or immunohistochemistry showed mismatch repair deficiency in every enrolled patient. Sequenced by immunoSEQ multiplex PCR; TCRdb stores in-frame clones only, minus some. The sample lists around 130,000 clones; 88% were seen once. This clonotype was sampled from an adult with mismatch repair-deficient cancer. Sequenced here: peripheral blood, sampled approximately 70 weeks after starting pembrolizumab. The V gene is TRBV5-1, the J gene TRBJ2-7; 11 nucleotides agree with TRBD2. CDR3 in amino acids: CASSVRTSGRSYEQYF. The CDR3 coding sequence is TGCGCCAGCAGCGTACGGACTAGCGGGCGGAGCTACGAGCAGTACTTC.